Sequencing of this T cell receptor beta chain was carried out in a study of cytomegalovirus exposure and HLA in healthy donors. The overall study: The same platform as the roughly 670 first-cohort repertoires was used for the roughly 130 validation repertoires, a later analysis reported. Broader study findings: A later analysis found first-cohort TCR clusters tended to co-occur in the 90 to 150 validation repertoires. Across donors, most TCRs were seen rarely, yet some public ones were widespread.

Turning to this clone: Its antigen is unidentified.

The repertoire was sequenced with immunoSEQ multiplex PCR; TCRdb's copy has only in-frame clones and lacks some. The repertoire consists of about 130,000 clones, with roughly nine tenths occurring once and the leading ten covering roughly 9.2%. Separation from the roughly 670-subject first cohort characterized the roughly 120-subject validation cohort, to which the donors belonged. This clonotype was obtained from a woman aged 18-29 years in good health and CMV-seropositive. The sequenced material came from PBMCs.

The CDR3 nucleotides read TGTGCCAGCAGTTATGGGACAAAATCCCAAGAGACCCAGTACTTC. The encoded protein is CASSYGTKSQETQYF. The rearrangement links TRBV6-5 to TRBJ2-5, with D possibly matching TRBD1 (6 bases). This CDR3 is built from 15 residues. Deletions cut 3 bases from V and 1 base from J, with 12 bases between. Germline loops: CDR1 MNHEY, CDR2 SVGAGI.